The rows below give T cell receptor beta chains drawn from one sample of a study of a mutant IDH1 vaccine in newly diagnosed glioma. No antigen has been assigned to these receptors. Libraries were prepared by immunoSEQ multiplex PCR; TCRdb keeps only in-frame clonotypes and omits some of them. There are tens of thousands of clones in the sample; roughly 78% occur only once, and about 5% lies in the top ten. This material consisted of PBMCs, taken from a glioma patient whose treatment included an IDH1 peptide vaccine. The receptors derive from a man between 50 and 59 years old with glioma. The CDR3 runs from the conserved cysteine through the conserved F or W. A D gene is named only where the DNA matches it firmly. Size is stated for part of the rows, as once, few or many counts, or as a class when the clone is expanded.

clone size,J gene,V gene,D gene,CDR3 DNA,CDR3 protein
-,TRBJ2-5,TRBV11-3,TRBD1,TGTGCCAGCAGCTTAGGGTTACAGGGGCAAGAGACCCAGTACTTC,CASSLGLQGQETQYF
-,TRBJ2-5,TRBV29-1,-,TGCAGCGTTGAATTCGGGGGCGGGACCCAGTACTTC,CSVEFGGGTQYF
-,TRBJ2-7,TRBV28,-,TGTGCCAGCAGTTTCAGCGCAGGGACCTACGAGCAGTACTTC,CASSFSAGTYEQYF
-,TRBJ2-7,TRBV6-1,-,TGTGCCAGCAGTAAACAGAGCTACGAGCAGTACTTC,CASSKQSYEQYF
-,TRBJ2-1,TRBV2,TRBD2,TGTGCCAGCAGTGATTCCAGCGGGGGTAACAATGAGCAGTTCTTC,CASSDSSGGNNEQFF
few,TRBJ2-7,TRBV21-1,-,TGTGCCAGCAGCAGCACAGGGGGGAGAGGCGAGCAGTACTTC,CASSSTGGRGEQYF
-,TRBJ1-1,TRBV6-4,-,TGTGCCAGCAGTGTCTCCCGTAGGAGGCCTCCCATGAACACTGAAGCTTTCTTT,CASSVSRRRPPMNTEAFF
-,TRBJ2-3,TRBV2,-,TGTGCCAGCAGTGAAGCGCTTGTGGCAGATACGCAGTATTTT,CASSEALVADTQYF
-,TRBJ1-1,TRBV4-2,-,TGTGCCAGCAGCCAAGGTCAAGGGGGGAACACTGAAGCTTTCTTT,CASSQGQGGNTEAFF
-,TRBJ2-3,TRBV15,-,TGTGCCACCAGCAGATCGGGGACTAGCACAGATACGCAGTATTTT,CATSRSGTSTDTQYF
-,TRBJ2-7,TRBV5-1,-,TGCGCCAGCAGCTTGGCCCCGGGCCCGGGATACGAGCAGTACTTC,CASSLAPGPGYEQYF
-,TRBJ1-4,TRBV11-2,-,TGTGCCAGCAGCAAACAGGCCACTAATGAAAAACTGTTTTTT,CASSKQATNEKLFF
-,TRBJ2-7,TRBV9,-,TGTGCCAGCAGCGTATCCCCAACTTCCACCTACGAGCAGTACTTC,CASSVSPTSTYEQYF
-,TRBJ1-2,TRBV10-3,-,TGTGCCATCAGTGTGGGCAGGGAGAACTATGGCTACACCTTC,CAISVGRENYGYTF
-,TRBJ2-1,TRBV5-6,-,TGTGCCAGCAGCTTTGGACAGTACAATGAGCAGTTCTTC,CASSFGQYNEQFF
few,TRBJ2-5,TRBV7-9,-,TGTGCCAGCAGCTTAGGGACTGAAGGGACCCAGTACTTC,CASSLGTEGTQYF
-,TRBJ1-2,TRBV19,-,TGTGCCAGTAGATCGGTCAACTATGGCTACACCTTC,CASRSVNYGYTF
-,TRBJ1-2,TRBV6-4,TRBD1,TGTGCCAGCAGTGACTCGGGGACAGGGGGCCGTGGCTACACCTTC,CASSDSGTGGRGYTF
-,TRBJ2-2,TRBV5-4,-,TGTGCCAGCAGCTTGGAACAGAGAGGGACCGGGGAGCTGTTTTTT,CASSLEQRGTGELFF
-,TRBJ2-7,TRBV4-1,-,TGCGCCAGCAGCCAAGATCAGGGGGGGGGTTCCTACGAGCAGTACTTC,CASSQDQGGGSYEQYF
once,TRBJ2-2,TRBV5-1,-,TGCGCCAGCAGCTTGGAAGGGCGGGCCTCACGGACCGGGGAGCTGTTTTTT,CASSLEGRASRTGELFF
-,TRBJ2-3,TRBV19,TRBD2,TGTGCCAGTAGTGAGGGACTAGCGGGCCCCCTCGATACGCAGTATTTT,CASSEGLAGPLDTQYF